This TCR beta chain was documented in a study of T cells in women clearing cervical HPV infection. About the research overall: Case blood drawn at lesion detection; control blood after infection cleared.

V gave up 4 bases and J gave up 2 bases, with 11 bases separating them. This CDR3 contains 14 residues. CDR1 and CDR2 from the germline V gene are MNHNS and SASEGT. General study results and limits: TRBV6-7 abundance was lower in cases than controls (roughly 0.11% versus 0.16%).

Worth noting for this clone: Its antigen is unidentified. Read sequence stops 3 residues before the CDR3 end, and the germline J gene provides the missing end.

TCRdb keeps only in-frame clones here, not all; method: immunoSEQ multiplex PCR. In total, the table holds some 30,000 clones. The chain joins TRBV6-1 to TRBJ1-2; D perhaps matches TRBD1 (6 bases). The specimen sequenced was blood buffy coat. This clonotype was obtained from a woman between 18 and 75 years old with a cervical HPV16 infection that either progressed to CIN3+ or cleared (not recorded which). CDR3 sequence reads: CASSATGQNYGYTF. The CDR3 DNA, read in part, is TGTGCCAGCAGTGCGACGGGACAAAACTATGGC.